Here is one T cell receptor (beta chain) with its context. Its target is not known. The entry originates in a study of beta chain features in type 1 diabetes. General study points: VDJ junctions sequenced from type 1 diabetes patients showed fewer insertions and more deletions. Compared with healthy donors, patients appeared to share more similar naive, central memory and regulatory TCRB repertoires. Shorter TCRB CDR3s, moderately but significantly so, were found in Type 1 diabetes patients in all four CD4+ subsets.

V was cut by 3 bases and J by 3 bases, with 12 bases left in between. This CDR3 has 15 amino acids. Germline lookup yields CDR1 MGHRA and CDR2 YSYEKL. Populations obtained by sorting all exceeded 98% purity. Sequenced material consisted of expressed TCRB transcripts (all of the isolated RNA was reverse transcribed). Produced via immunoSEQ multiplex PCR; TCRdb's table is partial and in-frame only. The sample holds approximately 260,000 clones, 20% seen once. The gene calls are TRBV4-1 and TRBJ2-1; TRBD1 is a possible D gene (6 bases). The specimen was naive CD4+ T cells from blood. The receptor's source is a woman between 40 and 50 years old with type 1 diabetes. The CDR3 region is CASSHLGTLYNEQFF. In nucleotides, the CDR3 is TGCGCCAGCAGCCACCTCGGGACACTCTACAATGAGCAGTTCTTC.